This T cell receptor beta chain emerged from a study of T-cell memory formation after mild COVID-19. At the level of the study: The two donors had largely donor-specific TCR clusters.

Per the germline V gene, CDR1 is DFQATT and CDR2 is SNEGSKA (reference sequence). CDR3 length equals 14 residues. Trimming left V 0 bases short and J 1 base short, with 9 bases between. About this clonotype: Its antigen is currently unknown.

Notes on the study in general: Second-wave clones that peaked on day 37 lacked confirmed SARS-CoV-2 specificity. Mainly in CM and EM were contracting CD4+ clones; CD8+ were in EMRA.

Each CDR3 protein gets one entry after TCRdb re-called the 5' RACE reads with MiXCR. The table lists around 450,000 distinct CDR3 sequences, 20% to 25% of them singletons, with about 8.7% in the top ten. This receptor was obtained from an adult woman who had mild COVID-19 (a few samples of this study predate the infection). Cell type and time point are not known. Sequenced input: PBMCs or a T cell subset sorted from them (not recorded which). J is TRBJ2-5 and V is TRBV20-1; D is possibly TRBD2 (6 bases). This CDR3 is CSARESGPQETQYF. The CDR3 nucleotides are TGCAGTGCTAGAGAAAGCGGGCCCCAAGAGACCCAGTACTTC.